In its sample, the clone carrying this TCR beta chain was seen many times. Its antigen is not known. TCRdb reprocessed the PCR reads via MiXCR and lists one record per CDR3 protein. This table has about 500,000 distinct CDR3 sequences, 20% to 25% appearing once. V dropped 7 bases and J dropped 6; count of bases not matched to a gene: 11. The CDR3 is 14 amino acids. CDR1 is MDHEN, CDR2 SYDVKM, per germline. The data are from a study of molecular identifiers for immune sequencing clone quantification. Findings and caveats of the study: Spiked Jurkat TCR RNA originating from one cell could reportedly be identified amid more than 950,000 naive cells. Sizes of highly expanded clones could be underestimated through identical TCRs sharing a barcode. Under 1% of molecules in naive cells, but over 99% of effector molecules, belonged to clones above 20 RNA copies.

The sequenced material came from naive CD8+ T cells from blood, with Jurkat cell RNA spiked in. Sample subset: FACS-sorted CD8+CD4-CCR7+CD45RA+ naive T cells. V gene TRBV28 combines with J gene TRBJ2-7; 8 positions agree with TRBD2. The clonotype originates from a human donor in good health. Some libraries in this study had Jurkat cell RNA spiked in. The CDR3 loop reads CASTPPREEVEQYF. The CDR3 DNA reads TGTGCCAGCACTCCCCCGCGGGAGGAGGTCGAGCAGTACTTC.